This note documents a single T cell receptor beta chain sequence. The target antigen is unknown. Vbeta (60) and Jbeta (13) primers were used in the PCR. Sequencing used immunoSEQ multiplex PCR; TCRdb keeps in-frame clones, though not all of them. The data show roughly 220,000 clones, with 80% to 90% seen just once and roughly 3.1% held by the top ten. This sample is drawn from a study of cytomegalovirus exposure and HLA in healthy donors. Study-level results: Earlier analysis looked at TCR beta V segments, and most were productive about 87% or about 30% of the time.

V shed 5 bases, J shed 5 bases, and the junction held 7 bases outside the gene matches. The CDR3 is 14 residues long. CDR1 and CDR2 from the germline V gene are MDHEN and SYDVKM. The chain joins TRBV28 to TRBJ2-3; 7 nucleotides agree with TRBD1. Sequenced: PBMCs. The receptor was isolated from a man younger than 40 in good health and CMV-seronegative. The CDR3 is CASSRDHRGDTQYF. The CDR3 region has the DNA TGTGCCAGCAGTAGGGATCACAGGGGAGATACGCAGTATTTT.